What follows are 31 T cell receptor beta chains derived from one specimen sequenced in a study of human T cells and chemical hapten exposure. TCRdb redid the calling of the RACE reads with MiXCR, one entry per CDR3 protein. The sample records tens of thousands of distinct CDR3 sequences, approximately 11% being singletons. Time point: pre-sensitization, week 0. Treatment in this sample: therapeutic diphenylcyclopropenone sensitization with weekly scalp DPC. The sequences come from whole blood, collected in connection with sensitization to the hapten diphenylcyclopropenone (DPC). The receptor source for this set is a woman between 50 and 59 years old with alopecia areata. Some clones in this sample may be carry-over from other donors' samples.

J is TRBJ2-3 and V is TRBV11-3, with D perhaps matching TRBD1 (6 bases). The CDR3 is 15 residues long. V was clipped by 3 bases and J by 2 bases, with 12 bases between them. Germline V CDR1 and CDR2: SGHNT, YENEEA. CDR3 residues: CASSLGAIDTDTQYF. In DNA form, the CDR3 reads TGTGCCAGCAGCTTGGGGGCGATAGACACAGATACGCAGTATTTT.

In its sample, this clonotype was seen many times. The chain has TRBV28 and TRBJ2-3, with a tentative D call TRBD2 (5 bases). CDR1 and CDR2 (germline): MDHEN, SYDVKM. Deletions cut 5 bases from V and 3 bases from J, with 18 bases between. The CDR3 runs to 16 residues. DNA for the CDR3: TGTGCCAGCAGTCTCGAGGTGGGGAGCCTAACAGATACGCAGTATTTT. This sequence encodes CASSLEVGSLTDTQYF.

V gene TRBV27 combines with J gene TRBJ2-1, with unresolved D. Trimming removed 6 bases at V and 8 bases at J, with 8 bases between. The CDR3 loop spans 11 amino acids. Per germline, CDR1 MNHEY and CDR2 SMNVEV (reference sequence). CDR3 amino acids: CASRVAYEQFF. The CDR3 DNA reads as TGTGCCAGCAGGGTTGCCTATGAGCAGTTCTTC.

This clonotype was observed once. This rearrangement joins TRBV5-1 to TRBJ2-3, with D perhaps matching TRBD1 (5 bases). The germline CDR1 and CDR2 sequences are SGHRS and YFSETQ. This CDR3 region has 14 residues. Deletions cut 5 bases from V and 2 bases from J, with 12 bases between. Here the CDR3 reads CASSTNRPTDTQYF. CDR3 DNA: TGCGCCAGCAGTACGAACAGGCCCACAGATACGCAGTATTTT.

The rearrangement uses TRBV18 and TRBJ1-5; weak D call: TRBD1 (6 bases). Germline V gene data show CDR1 as KGHSH and CDR2 as LQKENI. Between the trimmed V and J ends, which lost 3 bases and 6 bases, there was a span of 9 bases. The CDR3 contains 13 residues. The CDR3 DNA follows: TGTGCCAGCTCACCGTCAGGGGTTCAGCCCCAGCATTTT. This sequence encodes CASSPSGVQPQHF.

This clonotype was recorded at least ten times. This sequence joins TRBV7-2 and TRBJ2-7; TRBD2 agrees at 9 bases. The CDR3 length is 18 residues. V was pared by 0 bases and J by 0 bases, with 9 bases of the junction left unmatched. Germline V gene data show CDR1 as SGHTA and CDR2 as FQGNSA. CDR3 sequence (DNA): TGTGCCAGCAGCTTAGCGGTTGAGCTAGCGGGGAGCTCCTACGAGCAGTACTTC. This codes for CASSLAVELAGSSYEQYF.

This clonotype has only a few counts. V is TRBV5-5 and J is TRBJ1-5, with 9 positions matching TRBD1. CDR3 length: 18 amino acids. Trimming cost V 1 base and J 1 base; bases outside gene matches: 9. CDR1 and CDR2 (germline): SGHKS, YYEKEE (reference sequence). CDR3 amino acids: CASSLFIGTGMSNQPQHF. CDR3 in DNA: TGTGCCAGCAGCTTGTTTATCGGGACAGGGATGAGCAATCAGCCCCAGCATTTT.

This clonotype was observed a few times. The chain couples TRBV18 to TRBJ2-7, with D tentatively TRBD1 (6 bases). Germline assignment: CDR1 KGHSH and CDR2 LQKENI. The CDR3 contains 12 residues. The V and J ends lost 1 base and 5 bases respectively, with 6 bases between them. The CDR3, as DNA: TGTGCCAGCTCACCACAGGGGGACGAGCAGTACTTC. It encodes CASSPQGDEQYF.

This clonotype showed up many times. The chain has TRBV9 and TRBJ2-4; TRBD1 might be the D (6 bases). The CDR3 length is 14 residues. In germline, CDR1 is SGDLS, CDR2 YYNGEE. With 2 bases removed from V and 3 bases from J, the gap between germline ends came to 9 bases. The CDR3 sequence: CASSVDSGKNIQYF. The CDR3 region has the DNA TGTGCCAGCAGCGTGGACAGTGGCAAAAACATTCAGTACTTC.

This clonotype was seen ten or more times. Compared with germline, one end of the junction differs, possibly owing to a read error. This chain's CDR3 is CSASGEGRF. CDR3 sequence (DNA): TGCAGTGCTTCGGGGGAGGGCCGCTTC. The chain is built from TRBV20-1 and TRBJ2-4, with 7 bases matching TRBD2. Germline values: CDR1 DFQATT, CDR2 SNEGSKA (reference sequence). This CDR3 spans 9 amino acids.

J is TRBJ1-1 and V is TRBV7-2; tentatively, D is TRBD1 (5 bases). With 0 bases removed from V and 8 bases from J, the gap between germline ends came to 13 bases. The germline V gene encodes CDR1 SGHTA and CDR2 FQGNSA. There are 14 residues in the CDR3. In DNA form, the CDR3 reads TGTGCCAGCAGCTTAGCGCAGGACACCCCCGAAGCTTTCTTT. It specifies CASSLAQDTPEAFF.

This clonotype was counted between two and nine times. V and J are TRBV28 and TRBJ2-2, with D hard to call. The V gene lost 3 bases and the J gene lost 5 bases, with 4 bases spanning the gap. The CDR3 consists of 12 residues. Germline V CDR1 and CDR2: MDHEN, SYDVKM. CDR3 DNA: TGTGCCAGCAGTTTCGGGACCGGGGAGCTGTTTTTT. Translated, it gives CASSFGTGELFF.

The CDR3 loop is CATRDPSGRVYGYTF. CDR3 nucleotides: TGTGCCACCAGAGATCCGTCCGGCAGGGTTTATGGCTACACCTTC. The chain joins TRBV15 to TRBJ1-2; TRBD1 might be the D (5 bases). Germline V lookup: CDR1 LNHNV, CDR2 YYDKDF (reference sequence). The V and J ends lost 6 bases and 5 bases respectively, with 19 bases between them. This CDR3 comprises 15 residues. The variable domain in full, completed from reference TRBV15 and TRBJ1-2, reads DAMVIQNPRYQVTQFGKPVTLSCSQTLNHNVMYWYQQKSSQAPKLLFHYYDKDFNNEADTPDNFQSRRPNTSFCFLDIRSPGLGDTAMYLCATRDPSGRVYGYTFGSGTRLTVV.

This clonotype was counted a few times. J is TRBJ1-5 and V is TRBV6-2 or TRBV6-3; 9 bases align to TRBD1. This CDR3 is built from 15 residues. Germline lookup yields CDR1 MNHEY and CDR2 SVGEGT. With 5 bases clipped from V and 6 bases from J, the junction kept 8 bases outside the gene matches. CDR3 nucleotides: TGTGCCAGCAGTCTCCGGGACAGGGTGGTTCAGCCCCAGCATTTT. It yields the protein CASSLRDRVVQPQHF.

This clonotype appeared a few times. The rearrangement joins TRBV4-1 to TRBJ2-7, with 7 bases fitting TRBD1. Unmatched junction bases numbered 15, after V lost 0 bases and J lost 4 bases. From germline, CDR1 is MGHRA and CDR2 YSYEKL. The length of the CDR3 is 18 residues. The CDR3 DNA reads TGCGCCAGCAGCCAAGATATGGGGGCAGGGGGTTCTTTTTACGAGCAGTACTTC. Translated, it gives CASSQDMGAGGSFYEQYF.

Concerning this clonotype: This clone may be a read error of a much larger clone one base away. The rearrangement uses TRBV29-1 and TRBJ2-7, with D possibly being TRBD2 (6 bases). The CDR3 length is 14 residues. V was trimmed by 3 bases and J by 0 bases, leaving 12 bases between them. Germline loops: CDR1 SQVTM, CDR2 ANQGSEA. The CDR3 reads CSVDGWGDSYEQYF. DNA for the CDR3: TGCAGCGTTGACGGTTGGGGGGACTCCTACGAGCAGTACTTC.

This clonotype was seen only a few times. V and J are TRBV28 and TRBJ2-6; 8 positions agree with TRBD1. After removal of 0 bases from V and 4 bases from J, the junction contained 2 bases not matched to a gene. The CDR3 consists of 16 residues. Germline V lookup: CDR1 MDHEN, CDR2 SYDVKM. CDR3 sequence (DNA): TGTGCCAGCAGTTTATGGACAGGGGACGGGGCCAACGTCCTGACTTTC. It is translated as CASSLWTGDGANVLTF.

The chain joins TRBV5-1 to TRBJ1-3; 8 bases match TRBD1. This CDR3 contains 15 residues. Germline loops: CDR1 SGHRS, CDR2 YFSETQ. V shed 4 bases, J shed 2 bases, and the junction held 5 bases outside the gene matches. Here the CDR3 reads CASSRDRSPGNTIYF. DNA for the CDR3: TGCGCCAGCAGCCGGGACAGGAGCCCTGGAAACACCATATATTTT.

In its sample, this clonotype was seen many times. The chain recombines TRBV27 with TRBJ1-1; D is possibly TRBD1 (5 bases). The length of the CDR3 is 13 residues. The germline V gene has CDR1 MNHEY and CDR2 SMNVEV (reference sequence). Trimming stripped 3 bases from V and 3 bases from J, with 8 bases between. The DNA for the CDR3 is TGTGCCAGCAGTTTTCGGGGCTACACTGAAGCTTTCTTT. Encoded protein: CASSFRGYTEAFF.

This clonotype showed up just a few times. The rearrangement joins TRBV14 to TRBJ2-6; 10 nucleotides agree with TRBD1. The V segment lost 4 bases and the J segment 7 bases; nucleotides outside the gene matches: 13. Per germline, CDR1 SGHDN and CDR2 FVKESK. This CDR3 is built from 18 residues. The CDR3 DNA is TGTGCCAGCAGCCCCACATATCCCGGGACAGGGGCTGCCAACGTCCTGACTTTC. Protein sequence: CASSPTYPGTGAANVLTF.

This clonotype has a handful of counts. V usage is TRBV7-8 and J usage is TRBJ1-4; tentatively, D is TRBD1 (5 bases). The germline gives CDR1 SGHVS, CDR2 FQNEAQ. With 4 bases removed from V and 4 bases from J, the gap between germline ends came to 19 bases. CDR3 length: 17 residues. This CDR3 is CASSWRASGYLNEKLFF. The CDR3, as DNA: TGTGCCAGCAGCTGGCGGGCCTCAGGGTATCTTAATGAAAAACTGTTTTTT.

This clonotype came up a few times. The V gene is TRBV28, the J gene TRBJ1-1; possible D gene TRBD1, 5 bases. The germline gives CDR1 MDHEN, CDR2 SYDVKM. The CDR3 sequence is 16 residues long. Trimming took off 6 bases at V and 3 bases at J, with 20 bases between the two ends. CDR3 in DNA: TGTGCCAGCAGCTCTACCTTTGGGGGGACCGACACTGAAGCTTTCTTT. It codes for CASSSTFGGTDTEAFF.

This clonotype appeared a few times. V gene TRBV7-6 combines with J gene TRBJ2-7; maybe TRBD2 (5 bases). Looked up from germline, CDR1 is SGHVS and CDR2 is FNYEAQ. V lost 4 bases, J lost 3 bases, and 22 bases lay in between. The CDR3 loop spans 17 amino acids. The CDR3 is CASSSRLSGPNYYEQYF. CDR3 nucleotides: TGTGCCAGCAGCTCCCGCCTCAGCGGCCCCAATTACTACGAGCAGTACTTC.

Ten or more counts support this clonotype. The chain links TRBV28 to TRBJ1-2, with D perhaps TRBD1 (6 bases). The V end was cut by 6 bases, the J end by 4 bases, with 15 bases between. This CDR3 region has 14 residues. From germline, CDR1 is MDHEN and CDR2 SYDVKM. The CDR3 DNA reads as TGTGCCAGCAGAGGGGGGGGATCTCTCTATGGCTACACCTTC. It is translated as CASRGGGSLYGYTF.

There are many counts of this clonotype. The J gene is TRBJ2-1, the V gene TRBV11-2; D perhaps matches TRBD2 (6 bases). V was clipped by 2 bases and J by 9 bases, with 14 bases between them. This CDR3 is 14 amino acids long. Germline V lookup: CDR1 SGHAT, CDR2 FQNNGV. The CDR3 sequence: CASSLITSRGEQFF. As DNA, the CDR3 is TGTGCCAGCAGCTTAATTACTAGCCGGGGTGAGCAGTTCTTC.

In this sample, this clonotype turned up a few times. The chain couples TRBV7-2 to TRBJ2-2; D might be TRBD1 (6 bases). The V gene lost 3 bases and the J gene lost 0 bases, with 8 bases spanning the gap. In germline, CDR1 is SGHTA, CDR2 FQGNSA. The CDR3 length is 15 residues. CDR3 nucleotides: TGTGCCAGCAGCTTGAACAGGGCGAACACCGGGGAGCTGTTTTTT. The encoded protein is CASSLNRANTGELFF.

The count of this clonotype is one. V usage is TRBV4-2 and J usage is TRBJ1-1; D not certain. Germline V gene data show CDR1 as LGHNA and CDR2 as YNFKEQ. The V end lost 2 bases, the J end lost 6 bases, and 19 bases lay between the germline ends. CDR3 length: 16 residues. The CDR3 nucleotides read TGTGCCAGCAGCCAATCTAGGACCGACCGAAGCTCTGAAGCTTTCTTT. Amino acids: CASSQSRTDRSSEAFF.

V gene TRBV20-1 combines with J gene TRBJ2-7, with 10 bases identical to TRBD1. Unmatched junction bases numbered 0, after V lost 3 bases and J lost 4 bases. The CDR3 totals 12 residues. Per the germline V gene, CDR1 is DFQATT and CDR2 is SNEGSKA (reference sequence). The CDR3 protein is CSARDRGYEQYF. CDR3 nucleotide sequence: TGCAGTGCTAGGGACAGGGGGTACGAGCAGTACTTC.

This chain links TRBV6-5 with TRBJ1-6; weak D call: TRBD1 (5 bases). Trimming cost V 2 bases and J 10 bases, with 9 bases left between them. Per the germline V gene, CDR1 is MNHEY and CDR2 is SVGAGI. CDR3 length equals 13 residues. In DNA form, the CDR3 reads TGTGCCAGCAGTTACAGGGGAGTATCACCCCTCCACTTT. Its protein is CASSYRGVSPLHF.

This clonotype was picked up a small number of times. The V and J genes are TRBV5-1 and TRBJ2-7, with 7 bases that match TRBD1. The CDR3 is made up of 15 amino acids. The germline gives CDR1 SGHRS, CDR2 YFSETQ. V trimming: 0 bases; J trimming: 4 bases; junction bases outside the gene matches: 7. CDR3 protein: CASSLESGGRYEQYF. The CDR3 coding sequence is TGCGCCAGCAGCTTGGAGTCAGGGGGTCGGTACGAGCAGTACTTC.

This clonotype showed up just a few times. The rearrangement links TRBV6-2 or TRBV6-3 to TRBJ2-1; 7 nucleotides match TRBD1. The CDR3 is 15 amino acids. The germline V gene encodes CDR1 MNHEY and CDR2 SVGEGT. The junction had 8 bases not matched to a gene; V was cut back by 5 bases and J by 4 bases. CDR3 sequence (DNA): TGTGCCAGCAGTACGGACAGGCGCTTTTACAATGAGCAGTTCTTC. It translates to CASSTDRRFYNEQFF.